This entry lists 21 T cell receptor beta chains sequenced from one sample in a study of identical twins. TCRdb passed the 5' RACE reads through MiXCR, listing each CDR3 protein once. Among under 800,000 distinct CDR3 sequences listed, roughly 20% were seen once. This sample also belongs to another study, concerning T cells expressing NK-cell markers.

Sequencing was done on a sample of PBMCs. The source of these receptors is a woman in her late teens or twenties in good health.

At least ten counts were recorded for this clonotype. The chain links TRBV9 to TRBJ1-6; a possible D gene is TRBD1 (5 bases). The V gene's germline CDR1 is SGDLS and CDR2 YYNGEE. There are 15 residues in the CDR3. V lost 5 bases and J 7 bases, leaving 16 bases between the germline ends. CDR3: CASSDTGTENSPLHF. CDR3 DNA: TGTGCCAGCAGTGATACCGGGACCGAAAATTCACCCCTCCACTTT.

This clonotype was counted at least ten times. The rearrangement joins TRBV20-1 to TRBJ2-1; the D gene is possibly TRBD1 (6 bases). This CDR3 region has 12 residues. The germline V gene encodes CDR1 DFQATT and CDR2 SNEGSKA (reference sequence). V dropped 3 bases and J dropped 6 bases, with 9 bases sitting between them. CDR3 loop: CSASTRGNEQFF. For the CDR3, the DNA is TGCAGTGCTAGTACCAGGGGCAATGAGCAGTTCTTC.

This clonotype was seen at least ten times. The V and J genes are TRBV12-3 or TRBV12-4 and TRBJ2-7; 7 bases fit TRBD1. This CDR3 has 13 amino acids. J was trimmed by 3 bases and V by 3 bases; bases with no gene match: 2. The DNA for the CDR3 is TGTGCCAGCAGTTTGGGACAGTACTACGAGCAGTACTTC. It is translated as CASSLGQYYEQYF.

This clonotype turned up a few times. This sequence joins TRBV5-1 and TRBJ2-7; 8 bases align to TRBD1. V dropped 2 bases and J dropped 2; count of bases not matched to a gene: 6. Germline V gene lookup returns CDR1 SGHRS and CDR2 YFSETQ. CDR3 length: 15 amino acids. CDR3 nucleotides: TGCGCCAGCAGCTTCCCGGGACAGGCGACCTACGAGCAGTACTTC. Translated, it gives CASSFPGQATYEQYF.

The chain recombines TRBV6-1 with TRBJ1-4; D gene uncertain. The CDR3 sequence is 14 residues long. From germline, CDR1 is MNHNS and CDR2 SASEGT. Deletions cut 6 bases from V and 4 bases from J, with 12 bases between. The CDR3: CASSRRARNEKLFF. The CDR3 DNA reads TGTGCCAGCAGCCGGCGGGCCCGTAATGAAAAACTGTTTTTT.

This clonotype was detected many times. The chain couples TRBV10-3 to TRBJ2-5; 13 positions match TRBD2. The germline CDR1 and CDR2 sequences are ENHRY and SYGVKD. With V trimmed by 11 bases and J by 3 bases, 9 bases remained unmatched. The CDR3 is 15 amino acids. This CDR3 reads CASKSGTSGKETQYF. The CDR3 bases are TGTGCCTCTAAGTCCGGGACTAGCGGGAAAGAGACCCAGTACTTC.

This clonotype showed up just a few times. The chain employs TRBV5-1 and TRBJ2-7; the match to TRBD2 covers 9 bases. The CDR3 spans 15 residues. The J segment lost 0 bases and the V segment lost 1 base, leaving 2 bases of the junction unmatched. Germline V CDR1 and CDR2: SGHRS, YFSETQ. CDR3 nucleotide sequence: TGCGCCAGCAGCTTGTTAGCGGGGGCCTCCTACGAGCAGTACTTC. As protein: CASSLLAGASYEQYF.

As DNA, the CDR3 is TGTGCCAGCAGCTTAGAGTTTTCCCAGTTACTCGATACGCAGTATTTT. Its translation: CASSLEFSQLLDTQYF. This chain links TRBV11-2 with TRBJ2-3, with D hard to call. V was clipped by 0 bases and J by 6 bases, with 16 bases between them. CDR1 SGHAT and CDR2 FQNNGV come from the germline V gene. This CDR3 has 16 amino acids.

This rearrangement joins TRBV4-3 to TRBJ2-2, with 7 bases fitting TRBD1. Germline V lookup: CDR1 LGHNA, CDR2 YSLEER. J gave up 5 bases and V 2 bases, and 8 bases lay outside the gene matches. This CDR3 is 16 amino acids long. CDR3 sequence (DNA): TGCGCCAGCAGCCAAAATCCGACAGGGTGGACCGGGGAGCTGTTTTTT. Encoded protein: CASSQNPTGWTGELFF.

The J gene is TRBJ1-6, the V gene TRBV12-3 or TRBV12-4, with a weak D call TRBD1 (5 bases). Deletions cut 6 bases from V and 12 bases from J, with 15 bases between. The CDR3 extends over 13 amino acids. The CDR3 protein is CASSLNGGGPLHF. In DNA form, the CDR3 reads TGTGCCAGCAGCCTAAACGGGGGAGGACCCCTCCACTTT.

The rearrangement links TRBV5-1 to TRBJ2-1; 7 bases line up with TRBD2. The CDR3 totals 14 residues. In germline, CDR1 is SGHRS, CDR2 YFSETQ. The J segment lost 5 bases and the V segment lost 3 bases, leaving 5 bases of the junction unmatched. The CDR3 DNA sequence: TGCGCCAGCAGCTCGGGGGGAGGGAACAATGAGCAGTTCTTC. Its translation is CASSSGGGNNEQFF.

This clonotype was counted only a few times. The rearrangement uses TRBV10-3 and TRBJ2-1, with D perhaps matching TRBD2 (6 bases). The CDR3 length is 18 residues. The ends were cut back, 0 bases at V and 0 bases at J, with 15 bases in the middle. Germline V gives CDR1 ENHRY, CDR2 SYGVKD. CDR3 loop: CAISESVLAISSYNEQFF. CDR3 DNA: TGTGCCATCAGTGAGTCGGTCCTAGCGATAAGCTCCTACAATGAGCAGTTCTTC.

This clonotype turned up a few times. The chain's CDR3 is CASSQEGLAGTNEQFF. The CDR3 DNA is TGCGCCAGCAGCCAAGAGGGACTAGCGGGGACCAATGAGCAGTTCTTC. J is TRBJ2-1 and V is TRBV4-3, with 13 bases that match TRBD2. CDR3 size: 16 residues. CDR1 and CDR2 (germline): LGHNA, YSLEER. J was trimmed by 6 bases and V by 0 bases; bases with no gene match: 2.

V and J are TRBV20-1 and TRBJ2-1; 8 bases match TRBD2. Per the germline V gene, CDR1 is DFQATT and CDR2 is SNEGSKA (reference sequence). CDR3 length equals 14 residues. This CDR3 reads CSPLSGSRDNEQFF. The CDR3, as DNA: TGCAGCCCTCTCAGCGGGAGTAGGGACAATGAGCAGTTCTTC.

The CDR3 region is CASSEQIGTDTQYF. The CDR3 coding sequence is TGCGCCAGCAGTGAGCAGATAGGCACAGATACGCAGTATTTT. The chain uses TRBV10-2 and TRBJ2-3; no clear D gene. With 2 bases removed from V and 1 base from J, the gap between germline ends came to 7 bases. Germline V lookup: CDR1 WSHSY, CDR2 SAAADI. CDR3 length: 14 amino acids.

The CDR3 here is CASGRQSYEQYF. DNA for the CDR3: TGTGCCAGCGGGAGGCAGTCCTACGAGCAGTACTTC. The chain employs TRBV7-8 and TRBJ2-7, with D tentatively TRBD2 (6 bases). The CDR3 runs 12 residues. Germline V gene lookup returns CDR1 SGHVS and CDR2 FQNEAQ. Trimming left V 8 bases short and J 1 base short, with 9 bases between.

J is TRBJ2-1 and V is TRBV20-1; 11 bases are shared with TRBD2. The CDR3 sequence is 12 residues long. Germline CDR1 is DFQATT and CDR2 is SNEGSKA (reference sequence). The V segment lost 7 bases and the J segment 10 bases; nucleotides outside the gene matches: 6. The CDR3 DNA reads TGCAGTGGAACTAGCGGGAGTCAAGAGCAGTTCTTC. This gives the protein CSGTSGSQEQFF.

Only a few counts were recorded for this clonotype. The rearrangement uses TRBV9 and TRBJ1-5; 7 nucleotides align to TRBD1. V was pared by 3 bases and J by 9 bases, with 6 bases of the junction left unmatched. Germline loops: CDR1 SGDLS, CDR2 YYNGEE. This CDR3 is 13 amino acids long. The CDR3 here is CASSEGTATPQHF. The CDR3 coding sequence is TGTGCCAGCAGCGAGGGGACAGCTACGCCCCAGCATTTT.

This clonotype was seen at least ten times. The CDR3 DNA follows: TGCAGCGTTGACACAGGGGAGGTCTACGAGCAGTACTTC. It encodes CSVDTGEVYEQYF. The V call is TRBV29-1, the J call TRBJ2-7; tentative D call: TRBD1 (7 bases). The CDR3 consists of 13 residues. The germline CDR1 and CDR2 sequences are SQVTM and ANQGSEA. V shed 3 bases and J shed 3 bases, with 12 bases lying between them.

In its sample, this clonotype was seen a few times. J is TRBJ2-3 and V is TRBV12-3 or TRBV12-4; D uncertain. V lost 5 bases to trimming and J lost 2 bases, with 8 bases between them. CDR3 length: 13 amino acids. In nucleotides, the CDR3 is TGTGCCAGCAGTGCCCGGGCCACAGATACGCAGTATTTT. The encoded protein is CASSARATDTQYF.

The table lists this clonotype with a few counts. The V call is TRBV29-1, the J call TRBJ1-1; D gene ambiguous. The V gene's germline CDR1 is SQVTM and CDR2 ANQGSEA. CDR3 length: 11 residues. CDR3 in amino acids: CSARGTTEAFF. The CDR3 nucleotides read TGCAGTGCCAGAGGTACCACTGAAGCTTTCTTT.